The source of this T cell receptor (beta chain) is a study of cytomegalovirus exposure and HLA in healthy donors. The study, taken as a whole, reports: A few CMV-associated chains proved CMV antigen-specific in vitro. It was 150 to 200 TCR beta chains that were listed as cytomegalovirus-associated.

Of note for this clone: Its antigen is undetermined.

Repertoires were generated with immunoSEQ multiplex PCR, while TCRdb's copy carries only in-frame clones and drops some. Of tens of thousands of clones in the sample, 95% to 96% were seen once. Trimming shortened V by 1 base and J by 1 base, and 10 bases separated the two germline ends. There are 15 residues in the CDR3. The germline V gene has CDR1 SGHDN and CDR2 FVKESK. The chain recombines TRBV14 with TRBJ1-1; D remains ambiguous. The sequence derives from a woman aged 18-30 years in good health and CMV-seronegative. What was sequenced was PBMCs. This CDR3 reads CASSQVSGGNTEAFF. CDR3 coding DNA: TGTGCCAGCAGCCAAGTATCAGGAGGGAACACTGAAGCTTTCTTT.